The 26 T cell receptor beta chains below come from one sample, sequenced in a study of blood T cell repertoires in COVID-19. Here immunoSEQ multiplex PCR was the method, and the copy in TCRdb shows in-frame clones only, minus some. The sample has around 210,000 clones, roughly 80% seen once. Sequenced input: peripheral blood. Source of these receptors: a woman older than 75 with COVID-19, enrolled during active disease.

This clone has a single count. V and J are TRBV7-9 and TRBJ2-3; D is unresolved. Trimming removed 1 base from V and 6 bases from J, with 5 bases in between. This CDR3 comprises 12 residues. Germline loops: CDR1 SEHNR, CDR2 FQNEAQ (reference sequence). For the CDR3, the DNA is TGTGCCAGCAGCTTAGGAGTTGATACGCAGTATTTT. Translating gives CASSLGVDTQYF.

The rearrangement joins TRBV2 to TRBJ2-5, with 11 bases identical to TRBD1. Germline-derived CDR1 and CDR2 are SNHLY and FYNNEI. The CDR3 runs to 14 residues. Losses at the gene ends were 6 bases for V and 2 bases for J; bases not matched to a gene: 2. CDR3 in amino acids: CASSRDRGQETQYF. DNA of the CDR3: TGTGCCAGCAGCAGGGACAGGGGGCAAGAGACCCAGTACTTC.

The gene calls are TRBV2 and TRBJ2-3; 10 bases align to TRBD2. Germline V gives CDR1 SNHLY, CDR2 FYNNEI. The CDR3 length is 14 residues. The J segment lost 5 bases and the V segment lost 4 bases, leaving 3 bases of the junction unmatched. CDR3 sequence reads: CASSVLAGEDTQYF. CDR3 DNA sequence: TGTGCCAGCAGTGTCCTAGCGGGGGAAGATACGCAGTATTTT. Full variable domain (outside the CDR3, taken from reference TRBV2 and TRBJ2-3): EPEVTQTPSHQVTQMGQEVILRCVPISNHLYFYWYRQILGQKVEFLVSFYNNEISEKSEIFDDQFSVERPDGSNFTLKIRSTKLEDSAMYFCASSVLAGEDTQYFGPGTRLTVL.

This clone was counted a single time. This chain uses TRBV20-1 with TRBJ2-7, with TRBD1 as a possible D gene (5 bases). Trimming removed 3 bases at V and 2 bases at J, with 14 bases between. Germline CDR1 DFQATT, CDR2 SNEGSKA (reference sequence). This CDR3 has 14 amino acids. CDR3 in DNA: TGCAGTGCTAGTTTGACGACAGTTCCCTACGAGCAGTACTTC. Amino acids: CSASLTTVPYEQYF.

The sample holds a few counts of this clone. The V call is TRBV7-9, the J call TRBJ1-5; D call uncertain. The V end lost 1 base, the J end lost 4 bases, and 8 bases lay between the germline ends. CDR1 SEHNR and CDR2 FQNEAQ come from the germline V gene (reference sequence). The CDR3 covers 14 residues. CDR3 coding DNA: TGTGCCAGCAGCTTAGGCGAGGTTAATCAGCCCCAGCATTTT. It codes for CASSLGEVNQPQHF.

V usage is TRBV7-9 and J usage is TRBJ1-3; TRBD1 agrees at 9 bases. Germline CDR1 is SEHNR and CDR2 is FQNEAQ (reference sequence). The length of the CDR3 is 16 residues. V shed 7 bases, J shed 0 bases, and the junction held 7 bases outside the gene matches. The CDR3 DNA reads TGTGCCAGCACCCCGGACAGGGGAAGCTCTGGAAACACCATATATTTT. It yields the protein CASTPDRGSSGNTIYF.

The rearrangement links TRBV7-3 to TRBJ1-1, with 8 bases that match TRBD1. With V trimmed by 5 bases and J by 4 bases, 6 bases remained unmatched. The CDR3 sequence is 14 residues long. Germline lookup yields CDR1 SGHTA and CDR2 FQGTGA. CDR3 DNA sequence: TGTGCCAGCAGCATCGACAGGGGCCGCACTGAAGCTTTCTTT. The encoded protein is CASSIDRGRTEAFF.

CDR3 sequence: CASSQDPAGDTLETQYF. DNA of the CDR3: TGCGCCAGCAGCCAAGACCCAGCGGGGGATACGTTAGAGACCCAGTACTTC. The chain carries TRBV4-1 and TRBJ2-5, with 8 positions matching TRBD2. Germline V lookup: CDR1 MGHRA, CDR2 YSYEKL. There are 17 residues in the CDR3. V was pared by 0 bases and J by 4 bases, with 10 bases of the junction left unmatched.

The chain uses TRBV7-9 and TRBJ2-2; no firm D call. Looked up from germline, CDR1 is SEHNR and CDR2 is FQNEAQ (reference sequence). Trimming removed 0 bases at V and 0 bases at J, with 17 bases between. This CDR3 contains 19 residues. The CDR3 loop reads CASSLAAASARPNTGELFF. The CDR3 coding sequence is TGTGCCAGCAGCTTAGCGGCGGCTAGTGCGAGGCCGAACACCGGGGAGCTGTTTTTT.

V usage is TRBV30 and J usage is TRBJ2-7; unclear D gene. The CDR3 totals 8 residues. CDR1 GTSNPN and CDR2 SVGIG come from the germline V gene (reference sequence). V was cut by 8 bases and J by 5 bases, with 4 bases left in between. As DNA, the CDR3 is TGTGCCGGCAACGAGCAGTACTTC. Its translation: CAGNEQYF. Combining the CDR3 with reference TRBV30 and TRBJ2-7 gives the whole variable domain SQTIHQWPATLVQPVGSPLSLECTVEGTSNPNLYWYRQAAGRGLQLLFYSVGIGQISSEVPQNLSASRPQDRQFILSSKKLLLSDSGFYLCAGNEQYFGPGTRLTVT.

V and J are TRBV5-1 and TRBJ1-3; no clear D. The CDR3 extends over 15 amino acids. CDR1 SGHRS and CDR2 YFSETQ come from the germline V gene. Trimming pared 0 bases from V and 4 bases from J, leaving 11 bases between. The CDR3 is CASSLDPGRGNTIYF. The DNA of the CDR3 is TGCGCCAGCAGCTTGGACCCGGGGAGAGGAAACACCATATATTTT.

J is TRBJ2-7 and V is TRBV9, with 7 nucleotides matching TRBD1. The junction had 11 bases not matched to a gene; V was cut back by 4 bases and J by 4 bases. The CDR3 spans 15 residues. Germline CDR1 SGDLS, CDR2 YYNGEE. The CDR3 DNA is TGTGCCAGCAGCCCACTCCCCCAGACAGGGTACGAGCAGTACTTC. The encoded protein is CASSPLPQTGYEQYF. Full variable domain (outside the CDR3, taken from reference TRBV9 and TRBJ2-7): DSGVTQTPKHLITATGQRVTLRCSPRSGDLSVYWYQQSLDQGLQFLIQYYNGEERAKGNILERFSAQQFPDLHSELNLSSLELGDSALYFCASSPLPQTGYEQYFGPGTRLTVT.

This clone came up once. The chain recombines TRBV7-8 with TRBJ1-2; possibly TRBD1 for D (5 bases). The germline V gene encodes CDR1 SGHVS and CDR2 FQNEAQ. V gave up 1 base and J gave up 5 bases, with 11 bases separating them. The CDR3 is 14 amino acids. The CDR3, as DNA: TGTGCCAGCAGCTTAGACGGGACTGTTTATGGCTACACCTTC. This codes for CASSLDGTVYGYTF.

The chain couples TRBV5-1 to TRBJ2-1, with D maybe TRBD1 (6 bases). Germline V gives CDR1 SGHRS, CDR2 YFSETQ. CDR3 length: 17 amino acids. The V and J ends lost 4 bases and 2 bases respectively, with 19 bases between them. The CDR3 is CASSGSQGRSTYNEQFF. In DNA, the CDR3 is TGCGCCAGCAGCGGCTCACAGGGTCGTTCAACCTACAATGAGCAGTTCTTC.

This clone has a single count. The chain uses TRBV2 and TRBJ1-5; 10 bases agree with TRBD1. J was trimmed by 6 bases and V by 4 bases; bases with no gene match: 0. CDR1 is SNHLY, CDR2 FYNNEI, per germline. The CDR3 is 13 residues long. This CDR3 reads CASSGTGGQPQHF. The CDR3 DNA sequence: TGTGCCAGCAGTGGGACAGGGGGTCAGCCCCAGCATTTT. Variable domain in full (rest from reference TRBV2 and TRBJ1-5): EPEVTQTPSHQVTQMGQEVILRCVPISNHLYFYWYRQILGQKVEFLVSFYNNEISEKSEIFDDQFSVERPDGSNFTLKIRSTKLEDSAMYFCASSGTGGQPQHFGDGTRLSIL.

This clone was detected a few times. The chain joins TRBV19 to TRBJ2-2, with D possibly matching TRBD2 (6 bases). The length of the CDR3 is 16 residues. CDR1 is LNHDA and CDR2 is SQIVND in the germline V gene (reference sequence). V was cut by 4 bases and J by 6 bases, with 18 bases left in between. The CDR3 DNA reads TGTGCCAGTAGTAGAGTGGGAGGCCCATGGTCCGGGGAGCTGTTTTTT. This codes for CASSRVGGPWSGELFF.

The chain has TRBV3-1 (or the pseudogene TRBV3-2) and TRBJ2-3, with D possibly being TRBD1 (6 bases). Germline CDR1 and CDR2: LGHDT and YNNKEL (reference sequence). The V gene lost 2 bases and the J gene lost 1 base, with 10 bases spanning the gap. This CDR3 region has 15 residues. As DNA, the CDR3 is TGTGCCAGCAGCCAAACACAGGGTCGCACAGATACGCAGTATTTT. Residues: CASSQTQGRTDTQYF.

This clone was seen more than once but under ten times. This chain links TRBV9 with TRBJ2-1; D is unclear. The CDR3 sequence is 15 residues long. V lost 0 bases, J lost 6 bases, and 13 bases lay in between. Germline V CDR1 and CDR2: SGDLS, YYNGEE. This CDR3 is CASSVEALGVNEQFF. The DNA for the CDR3 is TGTGCCAGCAGCGTAGAGGCGCTAGGAGTCAATGAGCAGTTCTTC.

The V call is TRBV5-8, the J call TRBJ1-1; the D gene is possibly TRBD1 (5 bases). There are 13 residues in the CDR3. Germline assignment: CDR1 SGHTS and CDR2 YDEGEE. The germline V and J ends were trimmed by 4 bases and 0 bases, with 7 bases remaining between them. The CDR3 reads CASSPRVNTEAFF. The CDR3 DNA is TGTGCCAGCAGCCCCAGGGTGAACACTGAAGCTTTCTTT.

The gene calls are TRBV12-3 or TRBV12-4 and TRBJ1-2, with a possible D match to TRBD1 (5 bases). Trimming left V 6 bases short and J 8 bases short, with 16 bases between. The CDR3 totals 13 residues. The CDR3 protein is CASSPKQVGGYTF. CDR3 coding DNA: TGTGCCAGCAGCCCAAAACAGGTGGGCGGCTACACCTTC.

This clone has only one observation. This chain links TRBV29-1 with TRBJ2-5, with D hard to call. The CDR3 totals 11 residues. The germline V and J ends were trimmed by 5 bases and 2 bases, with 6 bases remaining between them. Germline V gives CDR1 SQVTM, CDR2 ANQGSEA. CDR3 bases: TGCAGCGTTCTGAGGCAAGAGACCCAGTACTTC. This encodes CSVLRQETQYF.

V and J are TRBV28 and TRBJ2-5; 7 bases are shared with TRBD1. The CDR3 runs to 14 residues. Germline loops: CDR1 MDHEN, CDR2 SYDVKM. The trim removed 5 bases at V and 5 bases at J, leaving 8 bases unmatched. CDR3 sequence reads: CASSLVRQGETQYF. Written as DNA, the CDR3 is TGTGCCAGCAGTCTCGTGAGACAGGGCGAGACCCAGTACTTC.

The count of this clone is one. The V call is TRBV27, the J call TRBJ2-3; TRBD1 matches 7 bases. The J segment lost 2 bases and the V segment lost 6 bases, leaving 8 bases of the junction unmatched. CDR3 length: 15 residues. Germline V CDR1 and CDR2: MNHEY, SMNVEV (reference sequence). CDR3 in amino acids: CASSGPGQNTDTQYF. The CDR3 DNA follows: TGTGCCAGCAGCGGCCCGGGACAGAACACAGATACGCAGTATTTT.

The chain recombines TRBV19 with TRBJ1-1, with D unclear. CDR1 and CDR2 from the germline V gene are LNHDA and SQIVND (reference sequence). The CDR3 loop spans 14 amino acids. Trimming pared 6 bases from V and 0 bases from J, leaving 11 bases between. The CDR3 here is CASSLQAMNTEAFF. The CDR3 DNA reads as TGTGCCAGTAGCCTTCAGGCGATGAACACTGAAGCTTTCTTT.

The gene calls are TRBV5-1 and TRBJ2-1, with 7 bases fitting TRBD1. The CDR3 contains 15 residues. V gave up 4 bases and J gave up 0 bases; unmatched junction bases: 4. Germline assignment: CDR1 SGHRS and CDR2 YFSETQ. The CDR3 spells CASSGGQTSYNEQFF. The CDR3 coding sequence is TGCGCCAGCAGCGGGGGACAGACCTCCTACAATGAGCAGTTCTTC.

CDR3 loop: CASSPTPNREENSPLHF. The CDR3 region has the DNA TGCGCCAGCAGCCCTACCCCCAACAGGGAAGAGAATTCACCCCTCCACTTT. The chain employs TRBV5-1 and TRBJ1-6; TRBD1 might be the D (6 bases). Trimming took 4 bases from V and 7 from J, leaving 21 bases between them. Germline-derived CDR1 and CDR2 are SGHRS and YFSETQ. The CDR3 loop spans 17 amino acids.